These T cell receptor beta chains were read from a single sample in a study of cytotoxic CD8 clonotypes in ibrutinib-treated CLL. The method was immunoSEQ multiplex PCR; TCRdb's version includes in-frame clones alone and lacks a portion of them. The sample records tens of thousands of clones, approximately 87% being singletons. The material sequenced was PBMCs, taken after 24 months of ibrutinib treatment. The receptors were gathered from a human donor with chronic lymphocytic leukemia. The CDR3 runs from the conserved cysteine through the conserved F or W. A D gene is named only where the DNA matches it firmly.

j_gene: TRBJ1-5
v_gene: TRBV28
d_gene: TRBD1
CDR3aa: CASRSGQVGSGPQHF

j_gene: TRBJ2-1
v_gene: TRBV5-6
d_gene: -
CDR3aa: CASSWGLLGANEQFF

j_gene: TRBJ2-1
v_gene: TRBV7-7
d_gene: TRBD2
CDR3aa: CASSVAGGPYNEQFF

j_gene: TRBJ1-1
v_gene: TRBV21-1
d_gene: -
CDR3aa: CASSPPEYTEAFF

j_gene: TRBJ2-2
v_gene: TRBV11-1
d_gene: TRBD1
CDR3aa: CASSKDRGAGELFF

j_gene: TRBJ2-3
v_gene: TRBV6-5
d_gene: -
CDR3aa: CASRLGRTTTDTQYF

j_gene: TRBJ2-3
v_gene: TRBV6-5
d_gene: -
CDR3aa: CASSYATSTDTQYF

j_gene: TRBJ2-2
v_gene: TRBV5-1
d_gene: TRBD2
CDR3aa: CASSAPQLAVDTGELFF

j_gene: TRBJ1-3
v_gene: TRBV7-2
d_gene: -
CDR3aa: CASSFGGDGGNTIYF

j_gene: TRBJ2-5
v_gene: TRBV7-3
d_gene: -
CDR3aa: CASSLNVEETQYF

j_gene: TRBJ2-5
v_gene: TRBV9
d_gene: TRBD1
CDR3aa: CASSVEGGQQETQYF

j_gene: TRBJ1-4
v_gene: TRBV2
d_gene: -
CDR3aa: CASSQGPTNEKLFF

j_gene: TRBJ2-3
v_gene: TRBV5-6
d_gene: TRBD2
CDR3aa: CASSLGLAADTQYF

j_gene: TRBJ2-7
v_gene: TRBV27
d_gene: -
CDR3aa: CASSSTIQEQYF

j_gene: TRBJ2-7
v_gene: TRBV5-4
d_gene: -
CDR3aa: CASSLDRSTYEQYF

j_gene: TRBJ2-5
v_gene: TRBV29-1
d_gene: TRBD2
CDR3aa: CSVDSGGGTQYF

j_gene: TRBJ2-5
v_gene: TRBV7-2
d_gene: TRBD1
CDR3aa: CASSLLTGGAGTQYF

j_gene: TRBJ2-4
v_gene: TRBV15
d_gene: -
CDR3aa: CATSSGFGTNIQYF

j_gene: TRBJ2-7
v_gene: TRBV5-1
d_gene: -
CDR3aa: CASSLVPFQVYWQYF

j_gene: TRBJ2-1
v_gene: TRBV25-1
d_gene: TRBD1
CDR3aa: CASRVDRGTGEQFF

j_gene: TRBJ2-3
v_gene: TRBV1
d_gene: -
CDR3aa: CTSSHRASGRPETGDTQYF